This T cell receptor beta chain was recovered during a study of T cells after yellow fever vaccination. TCRdb re-derived calls from the 5' RACE reads in MiXCR, one entry per CDR3 protein. The data contain 500,000 to 650,000 distinct CDR3 sequences, more than 9% of them seen just once; the ten biggest clones take up 14% to 15%. Whole-study results and caveats: Clonotypes found in both CD4 and CD8 compartments made up a small share.

The V end lost 1 base, the J end lost 5 bases, and 15 bases lay between the germline ends. The CDR3 has 16 residues. Comment on this clonotype: What it binds is not known.

This clonotype was sampled from a man aged 25-45 years who received the YFV17D yellow fever vaccine. The sequencing used PBMCs, collected on the day of the yellow fever booster vaccination. The J gene is TRBJ1-5, the V gene TRBV12-3 or TRBV12-4, with D unclear. CDR3 sequence (DNA): TGTGCCAGCAGTTTAGGAGTTCAGGCACTCGATCAGCCCCAGCATTTT. It encodes CASSLGVQALDQPQHF.